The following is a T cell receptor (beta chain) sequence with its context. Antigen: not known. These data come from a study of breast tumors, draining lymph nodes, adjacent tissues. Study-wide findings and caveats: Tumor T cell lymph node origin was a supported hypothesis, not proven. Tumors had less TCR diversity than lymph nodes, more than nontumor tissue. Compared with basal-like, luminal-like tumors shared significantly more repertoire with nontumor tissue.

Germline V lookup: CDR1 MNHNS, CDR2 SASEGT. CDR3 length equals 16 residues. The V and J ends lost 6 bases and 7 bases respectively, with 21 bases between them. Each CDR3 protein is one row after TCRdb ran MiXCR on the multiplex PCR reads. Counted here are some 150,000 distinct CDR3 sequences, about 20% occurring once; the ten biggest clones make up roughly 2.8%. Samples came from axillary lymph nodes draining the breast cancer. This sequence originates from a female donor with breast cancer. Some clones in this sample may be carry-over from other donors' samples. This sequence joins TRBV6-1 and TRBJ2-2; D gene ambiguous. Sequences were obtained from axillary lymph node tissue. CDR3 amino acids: CASSAARVRVSGELFF. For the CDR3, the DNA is TGTGCCAGCAGCGCCGCTAGGGTTCGGGTTAGCGGGGAGCTGTTTTTT.